A selection of T cell receptor beta chains follows, all from one sample in a study of CD8+ T cells in alopecia areata. TCRdb's copy holds only in-frame clones and misses some; the assay was immunoSEQ multiplex PCR. The sample lists tens of thousands of clones, less than 70% occurring once. The sequences come from CD8+ T cells sorted from blood, collected at week 4, from a patient treated with tofacitinib. The receptors were sampled from a human donor with alopecia areata. The CDR3 runs from the conserved cysteine through the conserved F or W. The D gene is left open where the match is weak. The size of a clone is reported for some rows only, either as once, few or many, or as a class for expanded clones.

j_call v_call clone_size d_call cdr3_nt cdr3_aa
TRBJ2-7 TRBV7-6 - - TGTGCCAGCAGCTTGGGCGGGGAGCCGGAGCAGTACTTC CASSLGGEPEQYF
TRBJ2-3 TRBV29-1 - - TGCAGCGTTGAAGTTGGTAGTACCATGGGTACGCAGTATTTT CSVEVGSTMGTQYF
TRBJ2-1 TRBV29-1 - - TGCAGCGTTGACGGGACTCATGGGGATGAGCAGTTCTTC CSVDGTHGDEQFF
TRBJ1-6 TRBV14 once - TGTGCCAGCAGCCAAGGATGGGGACCACCTAATTCACCCCTCCACTTT CASSQGWGPPNSPLHF
TRBJ1-4 TRBV29-1 - - TGCAGCGCTACGAACAGCATAGAACTGTTTTTT CSATNSIELFF
TRBJ1-1 TRBV9 - - TGTGCCAGCAGCGTAGCTTCTGGAACTGAAGCTTTCTTT CASSVASGTEAFF
TRBJ1-6 TRBV30 - - TGTGCCTGGAGTGACTCAGGGAGGGATTCACCCCTCCACTTT CAWSDSGRDSPLHF
TRBJ1-1 TRBV27 - - TGTGCCAGCAGTTTATCTGCGAATCTGAACACTGAAGCTTTCTTT CASSLSANLNTEAFF
TRBJ1-6 TRBV2 - TRBD1 TGTGCCAGCAGTGAAGGGGCAGGGGGCAATTCACCCCTCCACTTT CASSEGAGGNSPLHF
TRBJ2-1 TRBV6-5 - - TGTGCCAGCAGTCCCGTGGGGGTGAGTCATGAGCAGTTCTTC CASSPVGVSHEQFF
TRBJ2-7 TRBV19 - TRBD2 TGTGCCAGTAGTATGACTAGCGGGGCGTACGAGCAGTACTTC CASSMTSGAYEQYF
TRBJ2-7 TRBV4-1 - - TGCGCCAGCAGCCAACTCGTGACACCTTCCTACGAGCAGTACTTC CASSQLVTPSYEQYF
TRBJ1-2 TRBV23-1 once TRBD1 TGCGCCAGCAGTCCGGACAGGGCCTATGGCTACACCTTC CASSPDRAYGYTF
TRBJ2-7 TRBV29-1 - - TGCAGCGTTGTAATTCAGAGCTCCTACGAGCAGTACTTC CSVVIQSSYEQYF
TRBJ2-5 TRBV10-2 once TRBD2 TGCGCCAGCAGTGATATTCGGACTAGCGGATCTCAAGAGACCCAGTACTTC CASSDIRTSGSQETQYF
TRBJ1-2 TRBV29-1 few TRBD1 TGCAGCGTGGCGGGGACAGGCTATGGCTACACCTTC CSVAGTGYGYTF
TRBJ1-1 TRBV29-1 - - TGCAGCGTTGACAGGGATACTGAAGCTTTCTTT CSVDRDTEAFF
TRBJ1-1 TRBV5-6 - - TGTGCCAGCAGCTTCCCCAACGGTGAAGCTTTCTTT CASSFPNGEAFF
TRBJ1-1 TRBV6-1 - - TGTGCCAGCAGTGACAGGGGAGGCGTGAACACTGAAGCTTTCTTT CASSDRGGVNTEAFF
TRBJ2-5 TRBV9 - - TGTGCCAGCAGCGAGGACAGCCGGCCGCGAGAGACCCAGTACTTC CASSEDSRPRETQYF
TRBJ2-7 TRBV4-1 once TRBD1 TGCGCCAGCAGCCAAGATAGGGGGCAGATCTACGAGCAGTACTTC CASSQDRGQIYEQYF
TRBJ2-5 TRBV7-3 many - TGTGCCAGCAGCTCCGGCGGGGCGAAGGAGACCCAGTACTTC CASSSGGAKETQYF
TRBJ2-5 TRBV30 - TRBD1 TGTGCCTGGGGGGACAGGGGCCAAGAGACCCAGTACTTC CAWGDRGQETQYF
TRBJ2-7 TRBV28 - - TGTGCCAGCAAAGGGCTAGACCGGAGTCTCTACGAGCAGTACTTC CASKGLDRSLYEQYF
TRBJ1-2 TRBV11-2 few - TGTGCCAGCAGCTCCGACTATGGCTACACCTTC CASSSDYGYTF
TRBJ2-7 TRBV30 - TRBD1 TGTGCCTGGAGTGTAGGGACAGGGGACTACGAGCAGTACTTC CAWSVGTGDYEQYF
TRBJ2-1 TRBV27 - TRBD1 TGTGCCAGCTGGGGACAGGGGAGATACAATGAGCAGTTCTTC CASWGQGRYNEQFF
TRBJ2-4 TRBV29-1 once - TGCAGCGTGATCCGGGACAACGCAAACATTCAGTACTTC CSVIRDNANIQYF
TRBJ1-2 TRBV27 - - TGTGCCAGCAGACTCGACAGCTCCTATGGCTACACCTTC CASRLDSSYGYTF
TRBJ2-3 TRBV10-3 - - TGTGCCATCAGGGACACCACAGATACGCAGTATTTT CAIRDTTDTQYF
TRBJ1-2 TRBV30 - - TGTGCCTGGAGTGAGACCGGGGGCCCTAACTATGGCTACACCTTC CAWSETGGPNYGYTF
TRBJ1-2 TRBV29-1 - - TGCAGCGTTGTGGAGGGCAACTATGGCTACACCTTC CSVVEGNYGYTF
TRBJ1-2 TRBV4-3 - - TGCGCCAGCAGCCAAGCCGATGAGCAGCCTGTCTATGGCTACACCTTC CASSQADEQPVYGYTF
TRBJ1-1 TRBV13 - TRBD1 TGTGCCAGCAGCCGGGGACAGGGGATCCCTGAAGCTTTCTTT CASSRGQGIPEAFF
TRBJ1-1 TRBV4-3 once - TGCGCCAGCAGCCAAAGTTGGGGGGGTCTGCTGAACACTGAAGCTTTCTTT CASSQSWGGLLNTEAFF
TRBJ1-5 TRBV27 - - TGTGCCAGCAGTTTAAATTCCGCAGGGAGCAATCAGCCCCAGCATTTT CASSLNSAGSNQPQHF
TRBJ1-1 TRBV14 - - TGTGCCAGCAGCCAAGAGACAGGACGAAACACTGAAGCTTTCTTT CASSQETGRNTEAFF
TRBJ2-3 TRBV4-3 few - TGCGCCAGCAGCCAAGATTACGCGGATCCGACAGATACGCAGTATTTT CASSQDYADPTDTQYF
TRBJ2-1 TRBV30 - - TGTGCCTGGAGTGAGGCCGGTTGGGGCAGGTCCTACAATGAGCAGTTCTTC CAWSEAGWGRSYNEQFF
TRBJ1-2 TRBV29-1 few TRBD1 TGCAGCGTCAGGAGGACAGGGGGCTTCTATGGCTACACCTTC CSVRRTGGFYGYTF
TRBJ2-7 TRBV5-4 - - TGTGCCAGCAGCTTGGACGGATACTCCTACGAGCAGTACTTC CASSLDGYSYEQYF
TRBJ1-1 TRBV5-6 - - TGTGCCAGCAGCACGACGGGGAACACTGAAGCTTTCTTT CASSTTGNTEAFF
TRBJ2-2 TRBV4-3 - - TGCGCCAGCAGCCAAGATATTGGGGGATCCGGGGAGCTGTTTTTT CASSQDIGGSGELFF
TRBJ1-1 TRBV4-3 - TRBD1 TGCGCCAGCAGCCAAGCCAACGACAGGGGGCTTGGAGCTTTCTTT CASSQANDRGLGAFF
TRBJ2-1 TRBV30 - - TGTGCCTGGAGTGTAAGGGAACCAGAGCAGTTCTTC CAWSVREPEQFF
TRBJ2-2 TRBV7-9 few - TGTGCCAGCAGCTTGACACCGACGGACACCGGGGAGCTGTTTTTT CASSLTPTDTGELFF
TRBJ1-2 TRBV28 - TRBD1 TGTGCCAGCAGTCTGGGACAGGGGGACGACTATGGCTACACCTTC CASSLGQGDDYGYTF
TRBJ2-5 TRBV11-2 - - TGTGCCAGCAGCTTATCGTCAGGCCAAGAGACCCAGTACTTC CASSLSSGQETQYF
TRBJ1-1 TRBV29-1 - - TGCAGCGCCGCGGATGGCGGTGAAGCTTTCTTT CSAADGGEAFF
TRBJ1-2 TRBV29-1 - - TGCAGCGTTGTTGAGTCGGGGACAAACTATGGCTACACCTTC CSVVESGTNYGYTF
TRBJ2-4 TRBV7-9 once - TGTGCCAGCAGCCACTCCCCTAGCAATGCCATTCAGTACTTC CASSHSPSNAIQYF
TRBJ2-3 TRBV13 - TRBD1 TGTGCCAGCAGCCGAAGACAGGGACCAGATACGCAGTATTTT CASSRRQGPDTQYF
TRBJ2-7 TRBV30 few - TGTGCCTCCGATTGGGGTAACGAGCAGTACTTC CASDWGNEQYF
TRBJ1-2 TRBV2 - TRBD1 TGTGCCAGCCGCGGTGGACAGGGTTTGTTGGGCTACACCTTC CASRGGQGLLGYTF
TRBJ2-1 TRBV29-1 - TRBD1 TGCAGCGTTGTATTGGACAGGGGGCTTGGTGAGCAGTTCTTC CSVVLDRGLGEQFF
TRBJ2-7 TRBV4-3 - TRBD2 TGCGCCAGCAGCCTCACAGTAGCGGGGTCCTACGAGCAGTACTTC CASSLTVAGSYEQYF
TRBJ2-1 TRBV29-1 - - TGCAGCGTTGAGGCCCACAATGAGCAGTTCTTC CSVEAHNEQFF
TRBJ2-7 TRBV29-1 - - TGCAGCGTTGACAGGGAGTTCGCGGGCGAGCAGTACTTC CSVDREFAGEQYF
TRBJ1-2 TRBV29-1 - - TGCAGCGTAATTTTACTAGATGGCTACACCTTC CSVILLDGYTF